One and the same sample provided the 10 T cell receptor beta chains below, sequenced in a study of shared clonotypes between healthy human individuals. Repertoires were generated with immunoSEQ multiplex PCR, while TCRdb's copy carries only in-frame clones and drops some. The repertoire holds a few hundred thousand clones, with around 87% as singletons. The specimen was memory CD8+ T cells sorted from blood. The subset is: CD45RO+ cells pooled with CCR7-negative TemRA cells. The receptors were sampled from a man in his late teens or twenties in good health.

CDR3 nucleotide sequence: TGTGCCAGCACCCGACCTGCCCACAATTTTGCTGAGCAGTTCTTC. Its translation is CASTRPAHNFAEQFF. This chain connects TRBV6-1 to TRBJ2-1; no definite D call. Germline V lookup: CDR1 MNHNS, CDR2 SASEGT. The germline V and J ends were trimmed by 7 bases and 9 bases, with 22 bases remaining between them. This CDR3 is built from 15 residues.

The chain carries TRBV25-1 and TRBJ1-4; perhaps TRBD1 as D (5 bases). Germline V gives CDR1 MGHDK, CDR2 SYGVNS. The germline V and J ends were trimmed by 10 bases and 2 bases, with 8 bases remaining between them. The CDR3 consists of 12 residues. The CDR3 DNA sequence: TGTGCCAAGCGGGACACTAATGAAAAACTGTTTTTT. Its protein is CAKRDTNEKLFF.

This chain joins TRBV6-5 and TRBJ2-5, with D possibly called TRBD1 or TRBD2 (5 bases each). Germline V gene lookup returns CDR1 MNHEY and CDR2 SVGAGI. V was clipped by 4 bases and J by 9 bases, with 18 bases between them. This CDR3 contains 14 residues. For the CDR3, the DNA is TGTGCCAGCAGTTCGGGACCACTAATGGCCCCCCAGTACTTC. Residues: CASSSGPLMAPQYF.

This clone has only one observation. J is TRBJ1-1 and V is TRBV7-2, with no clear D. This CDR3 comprises 14 residues. The ends were cut back, 5 bases at V and 0 bases at J, with 10 bases in the middle. Germline CDR1 and CDR2: SGHTA and FQGNSA. The CDR3 loop is CASSPILLNTEAFF. The CDR3 DNA reads TGTGCCAGCAGCCCCATCCTCCTGAACACTGAAGCTTTCTTT.

This chain connects TRBV6-5 to TRBJ2-7, with no clear D. The ends were cut back, 0 bases at V and 5 bases at J, with 11 bases in the middle. In germline, CDR1 is MNHEY, CDR2 SVGAGI. CDR3 size: 14 residues. CDR3: CASSYSKLGNEQYF. DNA for the CDR3: TGTGCCAGCAGTTACTCGAAATTGGGAAACGAGCAGTACTTC.

This chain connects TRBV30 to TRBJ1-4; D is unclear. Germline V CDR1 and CDR2: GTSNPN, SVGIG (reference sequence). The ends were cut back, 4 bases at V and 3 bases at J, with 15 bases in the middle. This CDR3 contains 15 residues. The CDR3 region is CAWNAVASANEKLFF. Here the CDR3 DNA reads TGTGCCTGGAATGCCGTGGCGTCGGCTAATGAAAAACTGTTTTTT.

Only one count was recorded for this clone. The gene calls are TRBV6-5 and TRBJ1-5; D not certain. V dropped 6 bases and J dropped 7 bases, with 19 bases sitting between them. The CDR3 covers 15 residues. Germline CDR1 reads MNHEY; CDR2 reads SVGAGI. CDR3 region: CASSSGRIARQPQHF. Here the CDR3 DNA reads TGTGCCAGCAGCTCTGGACGGATCGCTCGGCAGCCCCAGCATTTT.

This clone was seen just once. This chain joins TRBV4-1 and TRBJ2-1, with D possibly TRBD1 on 5 matching bases. The CDR3 contains 16 residues. The V gene lost 0 bases and the J gene lost 5 bases, with 14 bases spanning the gap. Per germline, CDR1 MGHRA and CDR2 YSYEKL. The CDR3, as DNA: TGCGCCAGCAGCCAAGATCCGGCAGGGTACGACAATGAGCAGTTCTTC. It is translated as CASSQDPAGYDNEQFF.

V and J are TRBV5-1 and TRBJ2-7; D possibly corresponds to TRBD1 (5 bases). The germline V and J ends were trimmed by 0 bases and 0 bases, with 13 bases remaining between them. The germline CDR1 and CDR2 sequences are SGHRS and YFSETQ. The CDR3 runs 16 residues. The CDR3 bases are TGCGCCAGCAGCTTGGGAATAGGGGCAGACTCCTACGAGCAGTACTTC. Translation gives CASSLGIGADSYEQYF.

The V and J genes are TRBV6-1 and TRBJ2-5; 10 nucleotides agree with TRBD2. Unmatched junction bases numbered 13, after V lost 10 bases and J lost 5 bases. The CDR3 sequence is 15 residues long. Germline V CDR1 and CDR2: MNHNS, SASEGT. In DNA, the CDR3 is TGTGCCACAGGAGACATAGCGGGGGGCGGGGAGACCCAGTACTTC. Translated, it gives CATGDIAGGGETQYF.